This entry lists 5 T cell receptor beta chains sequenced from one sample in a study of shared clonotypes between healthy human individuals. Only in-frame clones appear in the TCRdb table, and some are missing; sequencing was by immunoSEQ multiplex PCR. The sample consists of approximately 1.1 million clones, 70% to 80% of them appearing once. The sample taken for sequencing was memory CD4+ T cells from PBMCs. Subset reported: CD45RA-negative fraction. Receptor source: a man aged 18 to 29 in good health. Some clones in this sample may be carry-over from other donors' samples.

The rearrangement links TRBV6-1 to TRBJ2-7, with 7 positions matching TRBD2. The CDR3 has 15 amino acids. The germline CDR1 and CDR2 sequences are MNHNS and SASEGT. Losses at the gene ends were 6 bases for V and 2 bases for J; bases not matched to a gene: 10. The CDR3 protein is CASRLTSALTYEQYF. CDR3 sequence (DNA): TGTGCCAGCAGACTCACTAGCGCCTTAACCTACGAGCAGTACTTC.

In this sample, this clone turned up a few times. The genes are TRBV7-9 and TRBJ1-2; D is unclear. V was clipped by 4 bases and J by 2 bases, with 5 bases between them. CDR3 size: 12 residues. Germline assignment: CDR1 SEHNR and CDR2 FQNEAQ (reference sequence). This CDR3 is CASSYVNYGYTF. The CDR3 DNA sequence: TGTGCCAGCAGCTATGTAAACTATGGCTACACCTTC.

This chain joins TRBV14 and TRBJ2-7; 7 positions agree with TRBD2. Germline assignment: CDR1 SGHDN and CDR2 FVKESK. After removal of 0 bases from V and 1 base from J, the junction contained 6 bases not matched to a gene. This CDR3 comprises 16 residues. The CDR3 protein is CASSQDRELASYEQYF. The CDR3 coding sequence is TGTGCCAGCAGCCAAGACCGAGAACTAGCGTCCTACGAGCAGTACTTC.

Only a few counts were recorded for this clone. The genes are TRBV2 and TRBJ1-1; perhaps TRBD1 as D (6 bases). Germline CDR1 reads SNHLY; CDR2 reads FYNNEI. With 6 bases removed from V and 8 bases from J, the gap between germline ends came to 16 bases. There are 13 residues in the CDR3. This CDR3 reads CASRVLNREEAFF. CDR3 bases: TGTGCCAGCAGGGTTTTAAACAGGGAAGAAGCTTTCTTT.

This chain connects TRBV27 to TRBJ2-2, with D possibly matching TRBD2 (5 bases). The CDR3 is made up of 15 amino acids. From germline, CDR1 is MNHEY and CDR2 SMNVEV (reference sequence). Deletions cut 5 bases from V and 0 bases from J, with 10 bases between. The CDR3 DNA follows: TGTGCCAGCAGTGGTAGAGGGTCGAACACCGGGGAGCTGTTTTTT. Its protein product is CASSGRGSNTGELFF.